This is a list of T cell receptor beta chains from one sample in a study of cytomegalovirus exposure and HLA in healthy donors. Libraries were prepared by immunoSEQ multiplex PCR; TCRdb keeps only in-frame clonotypes and omits some of them. Altogether roughly 150,000 clones are present, about 72% being singletons, with the ten largest covering around 2.2%. The sequenced sample consisted of PBMCs. The receptor set was obtained from a man aged 35 to 55 in good health and CMV-seronegative. Both conserved end residues are part of each CDR3. Each record gives: CDR3 DNA, CDR3 protein, clone size, D gene, V gene, J gene. A D gene is named only where the DNA matches it firmly. Clone size is stated in some rows and not others, as once, few, many or a class when expanded.

DNA: TGTGCCAGTAGTACAGGGTTGGCTGAAGCTTTCTTT; CDR3: CASSTGLAEAFF; size: .; D: .; V: TRBV19; J: TRBJ1-1
DNA: TGTTCCAGCAGCTTAGGGAGCACTGAAGCTTTCTTT; CDR3: CSSSLGSTEAFF; size: .; D: .; V: TRBV7-9; J: TRBJ1-1
DNA: TGTGCCAGCAGCAATATGGAGGGGCCGAACTGTAATGAGCAGTTCTTC; CDR3: CASSNMEGPNCNEQFF; size: few; D: .; V: TRBV21-1; J: TRBJ2-1
DNA: TGTGCCAGCAGCGAAAGGGGGGGGAAGAACACCGGGGAGCTGTTTTTT; CDR3: CASSERGGKNTGELFF; size: .; D: .; V: TRBV7-2; J: TRBJ2-2
DNA: TGTGCCAGCAGTTGGGACAGGGAAGATACGCAGTATTTT; CDR3: CASSWDREDTQYF; size: .; D: TRBD1; V: TRBV6-5; J: TRBJ2-3
DNA: TGTGCCACCCTACCGATTCAGGGAATGTGGACTGAAGCTTTCTTT; CDR3: CATLPIQGMWTEAFF; size: .; D: .; V: TRBV6-1; J: TRBJ1-1
DNA: TGTGCCAGCAGCTTAGGTAGTAACCCCCAAGAGACCCAGTACTTC; CDR3: CASSLGSNPQETQYF; size: .; D: .; V: TRBV7-9; J: TRBJ2-5
DNA: TGTGCCAGCTCACCCTCCGGGACAGGGTTCGAGCAGTACTTC; CDR3: CASSPSGTGFEQYF; size: .; D: TRBD1; V: TRBV18; J: TRBJ2-7
DNA: TGCGCCAGCAGCTTACAGGACGGTTCACCCCTCCACTTT; CDR3: CASSLQDGSPLHF; size: .; D: .; V: TRBV5-1; J: TRBJ1-6
DNA: TGTGCCAGCAGAGAACAGGGTTCACACGAGCAGTACTTC; CDR3: CASREQGSHEQYF; size: .; D: .; V: TRBV28; J: TRBJ2-7
DNA: TGCGCCAGCAGCCCCACTAGCGTCAGGGTCGGGTTGGGGACCCAGTACTTC; CDR3: CASSPTSVRVGLGTQYF; size: .; D: TRBD2; V: TRBV5-1; J: TRBJ2-5
DNA: TGTGCCAGCAGTACAGGGGGCTCCCAAGAGACCCAGTACTTC; CDR3: CASSTGGSQETQYF; size: few; D: TRBD1; V: TRBV28; J: TRBJ2-5
DNA: TGTGCCAGCAGTGAAAGGGCAGGGGACACCGGGGAGCTGTTTTTT; CDR3: CASSERAGDTGELFF; size: .; D: .; V: TRBV2; J: TRBJ2-2
DNA: TGTGCCAGCAGGGGGCCGGGACACGCCAAAAACATTCAGTACTTC; CDR3: CASRGPGHAKNIQYF; size: .; D: .; V: TRBV2; J: TRBJ2-4
DNA: TGTGCCAGCAGTAAAGGACAGGTCGGTAGCTATGGCTACCCCTTC; CDR3: CASSKGQVGSYGYPF; size: .; D: TRBD1; V: TRBV6-1; J: TRBJ1-2
DNA: TGTGCCAGCAGCCTGGAAAGGGGGGGACTAGCGCTCGAGCAGTACTTC; CDR3: CASSLERGGLALEQYF; size: .; D: TRBD2; V: TRBV5-4; J: TRBJ2-7
DNA: TGTGCCAGCAGTTCCGGACTAGCGGGAGGGCATGGAGATACGCAGTATTTT; CDR3: CASSSGLAGGHGDTQYF; size: .; D: TRBD2; V: TRBV27; J: TRBJ2-3
DNA: TGTGCCACCCAGGACAGGGCCTACAATGAGCAGTTCTTC; CDR3: CATQDRAYNEQFF; size: .; D: TRBD1; V: TRBV6-1; J: TRBJ2-1
DNA: TGTGCCAGCAGCGCAGGACAGCTCGGAAACACCATATATTTT; CDR3: CASSAGQLGNTIYF; size: .; D: .; V: TRBV9; J: TRBJ1-3
DNA: TGTGCCAGTAGTTCCCGGGCCGGGGAGCTGTTTTTT; CDR3: CASSSRAGELFF; size: .; D: .; V: TRBV19; J: TRBJ2-2
DNA: TGTGCCAGCAGCGTGTGGACAGCCACCTACGAGCAGTACTTC; CDR3: CASSVWTATYEQYF; size: .; D: .; V: TRBV5-8; J: TRBJ2-7
DNA: TGTGCCAGCCGGACGCGACAGGGATCCTACAATGAGCAGTTCTTC; CDR3: CASRTRQGSYNEQFF; size: .; D: TRBD1; V: TRBV27; J: TRBJ2-1
DNA: TGCGCCAGCAGCTGGGCGCAGAACACTGAAGCTTTCTTT; CDR3: CASSWAQNTEAFF; size: .; D: .; V: TRBV5-1; J: TRBJ1-1
DNA: TGTGCCTGGAGTCGGGAGAACTCCTACGAGCAGTACTTC; CDR3: CAWSRENSYEQYF; size: .; D: .; V: TRBV30; J: TRBJ2-7
DNA: TGCAGCGCCGGGGGTCGGGGGGGCGCGACTGAAGCTTTCTTT; CDR3: CSAGGRGGATEAFF; size: .; D: .; V: TRBV29-1; J: TRBJ1-1
DNA: TGTGCCAGCAGTATACGACTAGCGGGAGATTACGAGCAGTACTTC; CDR3: CASSIRLAGDYEQYF; size: .; D: TRBD2; V: TRBV28; J: TRBJ2-7
DNA: TGTGCCAGCAGTGAAGCGGGGGGGCCGCAAGAGCAGTACTTC; CDR3: CASSEAGGPQEQYF; size: .; D: .; V: TRBV2; J: TRBJ2-7
DNA: TGTGCCAGACGGACAGATACGCAGTATTTT; CDR3: CARRTDTQYF; size: .; D: .; V: TRBV2; J: TRBJ2-3
DNA: TGTGCCATCAGTGACAGGGACAATTCCTACGAGCAGTACTTC; CDR3: CAISDRDNSYEQYF; size: .; D: .; V: TRBV10-3; J: TRBJ2-7
DNA: TGTGCCAGCAGCCGGGACAGGGGTATCTACGAGCAGTACTTC; CDR3: CASSRDRGIYEQYF; size: .; D: TRBD1; V: TRBV6-5; J: TRBJ2-7
DNA: TGTGCCAGTACCGCGGGGCAGGGCGGACAGCCCCAGCATTTT; CDR3: CASTAGQGGQPQHF; size: few; D: .; V: TRBV19; J: TRBJ1-5
DNA: TGTGCCAGCAGGGGGGGGCTCAGTGGCTACACCTTC; CDR3: CASRGGLSGYTF; size: few; D: .; V: TRBV25-1; J: TRBJ1-2
DNA: TGTGCCTGGAGTTGGGGAGGGGGATCGGGGGGCTACACCTTC; CDR3: CAWSWGGGSGGYTF; size: .; D: .; V: TRBV30; J: TRBJ1-2
DNA: TGTGCCAGCAGCAGCAGGGGTCCTCAAGAGACCCAGTACTTC; CDR3: CASSSRGPQETQYF; size: .; D: .; V: TRBV13; J: TRBJ2-5
DNA: TGCGCCAGCAGCTTCTGGACAGAAGCAGTGAACACTGAAGCTTTCTTT; CDR3: CASSFWTEAVNTEAFF; size: few; D: .; V: TRBV5-1; J: TRBJ1-1
DNA: TGCAGCGTTTTACGAGAGGACACAGATACGCAGTATTTT; CDR3: CSVLREDTDTQYF; size: few; D: .; V: TRBV29-1; J: TRBJ2-3
DNA: TGCGCCAGCAGCCCGCAGGGATCCGGGGCCAACGTCCTGACTTTC; CDR3: CASSPQGSGANVLTF; size: once; D: .; V: TRBV5-1; J: TRBJ2-6
DNA: TGTGCCAGCAGTTACCGGGACAGGGGCTCTGAAGCTTTCTTT; CDR3: CASSYRDRGSEAFF; size: few; D: TRBD1; V: TRBV6-5; J: TRBJ1-1
DNA: TGTGCCAGCAGCACTACCACAGGGTCTGGAAACACCATATATTTT; CDR3: CASSTTTGSGNTIYF; size: .; D: .; V: TRBV7-9; J: TRBJ1-3
DNA: TGTGCCAGTCAGATAGCGGGAGGTAATTACGAGCAGTACTTC; CDR3: CASQIAGGNYEQYF; size: .; D: TRBD2; V: TRBV28; J: TRBJ2-7
DNA: TGTGCCAGTAGATTAGAGGCTAGCGGGGGGCGAACCGGGGAGCTGTTTTTT; CDR3: CASRLEASGGRTGELFF; size: few; D: TRBD2; V: TRBV19; J: TRBJ2-2
DNA: TGTGCCAGCTCACCACCGTCAGGGGGGAGTGCAAACCAAGAGACCCAGTACTTC; CDR3: CASSPPSGGSANQETQYF; size: few; D: .; V: TRBV18; J: TRBJ2-5
DNA: TGTGCCAGCTCACCACTGCCAACAGAGAACACTGAAGCTTTCTTT; CDR3: CASSPLPTENTEAFF; size: .; D: .; V: TRBV18; J: TRBJ1-1